The T cell receptor beta chain described here comes from a study of CD8 T cells in Susac syndrome. Study-wide background: When their blood was taken, patients with Susac syndrome were therapy-naive, taking corticosteroids, or taking intravenous immunoglobulin alone.

Germline loops: CDR1 ENHRY, CDR2 SYGVKD. CDR3 length: 13 amino acids. Trimming left V 4 bases short and J 8 bases short, with 15 bases between. It was with random hexamers that roughly 0.45 to 1 ug RNA was reverse transcribed. Coverage of TCR beta CDR3 amplification by immunoSEQ multiplex PCR extended to 54 Vbeta and 13 Jbeta. TCRdb reanalysed the immunoSEQ multiplex PCR reads using MiXCR and keeps one entry per CDR3 protein. Among 150,000 to 200,000 distinct CDR3 sequences listed, roughly nine tenths were seen once. Material: CD4+ T cells from PBMCs. This receptor was identified in a human donor with Susac syndrome. The chain couples TRBV10-3 to TRBJ2-7; D may match TRBD1 or TRBD2 (6 bases each). The CDR3 nucleotides are TGTGCCATCAGTGCGGGGGCCGATCAGCAGCAGTACTTC. Protein sequence: CAISAGADQQQYF.